A selection of T cell receptor beta chains follows, all from one sample in a study of blood T cell repertoires in COVID-19. The assay was immunoSEQ multiplex PCR, and TCRdb's table has in-frame clones only and misses some. The profile shows about 50,000 clones, more than 70% of them singletons. Specimen: peripheral blood. These receptors came from a woman between 55 and 75 years old with acute or convalescent COVID-19. Each CDR3 is given with its conserved first and last residue. Each record gives: clone size, D gene, V gene, J gene, CDR3 protein, CDR3 DNA. A D gene is named only where the DNA matches it firmly. Size tells how often a clone was seen (once, few, many) or the class of an expanded clone, and some rows leave it out.

clone size: .; D gene: .; V gene: TRBV6-5; J gene: TRBJ2-5; CDR3 protein: CASLGLSQETQYF; CDR3 DNA: TGTGCCAGCTTGGGCTTGTCCCAAGAGACCCAGTACTTC
clone size: .; D gene: .; V gene: TRBV6-6; J gene: TRBJ1-1; CDR3 protein: CASSSQGPEQQAFF; CDR3 DNA: TGTGCCAGCAGTTCCCAGGGGCCGGAACAACAAGCTTTCTTT
clone size: .; D gene: .; V gene: TRBV2; J gene: TRBJ2-5; CDR3 protein: CASSGTPAGALQETQYF; CDR3 DNA: TGTGCCAGCAGTGGCACCCCGGCAGGGGCCCTCCAAGAGACCCAGTACTTC
clone size: .; D gene: TRBD2; V gene: TRBV4-1; J gene: TRBJ2-5; CDR3 protein: CASSQEPVAGGLRETQYF; CDR3 DNA: TGCGCCAGCAGCCAAGAACCGGTAGCGGGGGGGCTTCGGGAGACCCAGTACTTC
clone size: .; D gene: .; V gene: TRBV7-3; J gene: TRBJ2-3; CDR3 protein: CASSFTVTDTQYF; CDR3 DNA: TGTGCCAGCAGCTTTACAGTCACAGATACGCAGTATTTT
clone size: .; D gene: TRBD2; V gene: TRBV29-1; J gene: TRBJ2-3; CDR3 protein: CSVIGLAGDTDTQYF; CDR3 DNA: TGCAGCGTTATAGGACTAGCGGGAGACACAGATACGCAGTATTTT
clone size: .; D gene: .; V gene: TRBV2; J gene: TRBJ2-5; CDR3 protein: CASKLEGAGETQYF; CDR3 DNA: TGTGCCAGCAAATTGGAGGGGGCAGGGGAGACCCAGTACTTC
clone size: .; D gene: .; V gene: TRBV6-5; J gene: TRBJ1-6; CDR3 protein: CASSYDSYNSPLHF; CDR3 DNA: TGTGCCAGCAGTTACGACAGCTATAATTCACCCCTCCACTTT
clone size: .; D gene: TRBD1; V gene: TRBV14; J gene: TRBJ2-5; CDR3 protein: CASSQRTGTGRQETQYF; CDR3 DNA: TGTGCCAGCAGCCAACGAACCGGGACAGGGAGGCAAGAGACCCAGTACTTC
clone size: once; D gene: .; V gene: TRBV29-1; J gene: TRBJ2-7; CDR3 protein: CSVEPPPPGSQSTLSEQYF; CDR3 DNA: TGCAGCGTTGAGCCTCCTCCCCCGGGGTCCCAATCCACACTTTCGGAGCAGTACTTC
clone size: .; D gene: TRBD2; V gene: TRBV2; J gene: TRBJ2-5; CDR3 protein: CASSTYRLAGAETQYF; CDR3 DNA: TGTGCCAGCAGTACCTACCGACTAGCAGGAGCAGAGACCCAGTACTTC
clone size: .; D gene: TRBD1; V gene: TRBV7-9; J gene: TRBJ1-6; CDR3 protein: CASSTGTAYSPLHF; CDR3 DNA: TGTGCCAGCAGTACCGGGACAGCCTATTCACCCCTCCACTTT
clone size: .; D gene: TRBD1; V gene: TRBV5-8; J gene: TRBJ1-5; CDR3 protein: CASSRQGFSNQPQHF; CDR3 DNA: TGTGCCAGCAGCCGACAGGGATTTAGCAATCAGCCCCAGCATTTT
clone size: .; D gene: .; V gene: TRBV2; J gene: TRBJ1-2; CDR3 protein: CASSEYTGRYGYTF; CDR3 DNA: TGTGCCAGCAGTGAATACACAGGGAGATATGGCTACACCTTC
clone size: .; D gene: TRBD2; V gene: TRBV3-1/TRBV3-2; J gene: TRBJ2-1; CDR3 protein: CASSQGGSYNEQFF; CDR3 DNA: TGTGCCAGCAGCCAAGGCGGGAGCTACAATGAGCAGTTCTTC
clone size: .; D gene: .; V gene: TRBV5-4; J gene: TRBJ1-2; CDR3 protein: CASSLDQGNYGYTF; CDR3 DNA: TGTGCCAGCAGCTTGGACCAGGGTAACTATGGCTACACCTTC
clone size: .; D gene: TRBD1; V gene: TRBV5-1; J gene: TRBJ1-5; CDR3 protein: CASSLGASQGNQPQHF; CDR3 DNA: TGCGCCAGCAGCTTGGGGGCCTCACAGGGGAATCAGCCCCAGCATTTT
clone size: .; D gene: .; V gene: TRBV28; J gene: TRBJ1-2; CDR3 protein: CASSALDRSPSYGYTF; CDR3 DNA: TGTGCCAGCAGTGCCCTAGACAGGTCCCCTTCGTATGGCTACACCTTC
clone size: .; D gene: TRBD2; V gene: TRBV28; J gene: TRBJ2-2; CDR3 protein: CASFGGSLNTGELFF; CDR3 DNA: TGTGCCAGCTTCGGGGGGAGCCTCAACACCGGGGAGCTGTTTTTT
clone size: .; D gene: .; V gene: TRBV19; J gene: TRBJ1-6; CDR3 protein: CASSIRGAYNSPLHF; CDR3 DNA: TGTGCCAGTAGTATCCGGGGAGCCTATAATTCACCCCTCCACTTT
clone size: .; D gene: .; V gene: TRBV19; J gene: TRBJ1-1; CDR3 protein: CASTLIPGNTEAFF; CDR3 DNA: TGTGCCAGTACACTCATCCCGGGGAACACTGAAGCTTTCTTT
clone size: .; D gene: TRBD1; V gene: TRBV5-4; J gene: TRBJ2-7; CDR3 protein: CASSLDRDREHF; CDR3 DNA: TGTGCCAGCAGCCTGGACCGGGACAGGGAGCACTTC
clone size: .; D gene: .; V gene: TRBV27; J gene: TRBJ2-2; CDR3 protein: CASKLFGGFAGELFF; CDR3 DNA: TGTGCCAGCAAGCTCTTTGGGGGGTTCGCCGGGGAGCTGTTTTTT
clone size: .; D gene: .; V gene: TRBV3-1/TRBV3-2; J gene: TRBJ1-3; CDR3 protein: CASSQMGGGNTIYF; CDR3 DNA: TGTGCCAGCAGCCAAATGGGAGGTGGAAACACCATATATTTT
clone size: .; D gene: .; V gene: TRBV19; J gene: TRBJ1-6; CDR3 protein: CASSPSARGTYNSPLHF; CDR3 DNA: TGTGCCAGTAGTCCCTCCGCCAGGGGAACGTATAATTCACCCCTCCACTTT
clone size: .; D gene: TRBD1; V gene: TRBV2; J gene: TRBJ1-5; CDR3 protein: CASRQGAPPSPQHF; CDR3 DNA: TGTGCCAGCAGACAGGGGGCACCGCCTAGTCCCCAGCATTTT
clone size: .; D gene: TRBD2; V gene: TRBV3-1/TRBV3-2; J gene: TRBJ2-7; CDR3 protein: CASSQEGTSGFYEQYF; CDR3 DNA: TGTGCCAGCAGCCAAGAAGGGACTAGCGGGTTTTACGAGCAGTACTTC
clone size: .; D gene: TRBD1; V gene: TRBV5-8; J gene: TRBJ1-2; CDR3 protein: CASSRQGRGYTF; CDR3 DNA: TGTGCCAGCAGCCGACAGGGCCGGGGCTACACCTTC
clone size: .; D gene: .; V gene: TRBV6-5; J gene: TRBJ2-7; CDR3 protein: CASTQGVGRYEQYF; CDR3 DNA: TGTGCCAGCACCCAAGGGGTCGGCAGGTACGAGCAGTACTTC
clone size: .; D gene: .; V gene: TRBV7-2; J gene: TRBJ1-4; CDR3 protein: CASSLGAHFGEKLFF; CDR3 DNA: TGTGCCAGCAGCCTAGGGGCCCATTTTGGGGAAAAACTGTTTTTT